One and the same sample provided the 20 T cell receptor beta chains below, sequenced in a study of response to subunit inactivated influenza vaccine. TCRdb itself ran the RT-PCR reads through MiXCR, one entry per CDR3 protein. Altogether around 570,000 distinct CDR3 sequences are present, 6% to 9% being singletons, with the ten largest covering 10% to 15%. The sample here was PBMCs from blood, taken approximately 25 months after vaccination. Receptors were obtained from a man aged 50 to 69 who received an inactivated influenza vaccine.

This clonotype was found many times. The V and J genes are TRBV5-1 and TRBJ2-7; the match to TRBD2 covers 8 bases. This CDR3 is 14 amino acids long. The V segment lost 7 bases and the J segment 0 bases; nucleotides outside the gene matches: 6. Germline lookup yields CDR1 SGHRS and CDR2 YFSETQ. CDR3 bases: TGCGCCAGCGGAGAGGCGGGGGGCTCCTACGAGCAGTACTTC. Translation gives CASGEAGGSYEQYF.

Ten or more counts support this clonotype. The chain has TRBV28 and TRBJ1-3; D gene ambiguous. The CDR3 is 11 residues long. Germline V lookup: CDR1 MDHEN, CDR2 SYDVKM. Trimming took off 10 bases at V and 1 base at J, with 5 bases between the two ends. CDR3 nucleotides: TGTGCCACCATATCTGGAAACACCATATATTTT. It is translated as CATISGNTIYF.

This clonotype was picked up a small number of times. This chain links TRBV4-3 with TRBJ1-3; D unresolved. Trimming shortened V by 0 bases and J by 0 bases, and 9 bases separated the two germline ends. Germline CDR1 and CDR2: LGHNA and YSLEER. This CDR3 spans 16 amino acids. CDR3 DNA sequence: TGCGCCAGCAGCCAAGATCCATCCAGCTCTGGAAACACCATATATTTT. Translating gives CASSQDPSSSGNTIYF.

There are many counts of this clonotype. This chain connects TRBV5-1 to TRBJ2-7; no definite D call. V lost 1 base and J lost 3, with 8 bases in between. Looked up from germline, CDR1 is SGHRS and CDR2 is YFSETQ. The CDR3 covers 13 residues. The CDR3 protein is CASSLRADYEQYF. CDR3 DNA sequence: TGCGCCAGCAGCTTGAGGGCTGACTACGAGCAGTACTTC.

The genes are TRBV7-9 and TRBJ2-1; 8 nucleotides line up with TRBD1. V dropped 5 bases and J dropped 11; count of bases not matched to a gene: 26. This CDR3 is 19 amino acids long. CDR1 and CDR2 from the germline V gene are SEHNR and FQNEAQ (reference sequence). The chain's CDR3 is CASSGLGQGFALFGPKQFF. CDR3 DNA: TGTGCCAGCAGCGGGTTAGGACAGGGTTTTGCTTTATTCGGCCCCAAGCAGTTCTTC.

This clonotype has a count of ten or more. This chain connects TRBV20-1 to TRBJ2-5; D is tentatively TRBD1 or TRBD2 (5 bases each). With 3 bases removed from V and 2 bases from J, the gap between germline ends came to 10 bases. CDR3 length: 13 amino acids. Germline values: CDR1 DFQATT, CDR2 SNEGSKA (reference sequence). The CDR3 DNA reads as TGCAGTGCTAGCAGGGACGGACAAGAGACCCAGTACTTC. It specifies CSASRDGQETQYF.

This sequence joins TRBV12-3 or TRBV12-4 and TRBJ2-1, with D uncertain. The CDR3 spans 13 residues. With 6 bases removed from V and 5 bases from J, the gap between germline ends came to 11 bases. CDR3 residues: CASRLRIDNEQFF. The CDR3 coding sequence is TGTGCCAGCAGGTTAAGGATTGACAATGAGCAGTTCTTC.

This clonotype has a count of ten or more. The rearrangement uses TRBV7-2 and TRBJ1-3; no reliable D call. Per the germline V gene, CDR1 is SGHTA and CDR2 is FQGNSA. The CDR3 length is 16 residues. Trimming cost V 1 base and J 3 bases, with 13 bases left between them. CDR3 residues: CASSLVFRGRGNTIYF. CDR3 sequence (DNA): TGTGCCAGCAGCTTAGTTTTTCGGGGTCGTGGAAACACCATATATTTT.

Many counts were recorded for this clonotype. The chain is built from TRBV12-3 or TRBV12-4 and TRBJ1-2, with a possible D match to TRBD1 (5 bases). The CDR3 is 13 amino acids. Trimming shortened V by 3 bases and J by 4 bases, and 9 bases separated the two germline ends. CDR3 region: CASSLSGTYGYTF. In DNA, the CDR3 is TGTGCCAGCAGTTTGTCCGGGACCTATGGCTACACCTTC.

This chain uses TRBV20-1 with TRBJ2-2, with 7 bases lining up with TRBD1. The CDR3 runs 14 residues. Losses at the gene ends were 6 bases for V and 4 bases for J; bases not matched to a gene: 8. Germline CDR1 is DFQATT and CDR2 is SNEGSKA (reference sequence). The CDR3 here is CSALQGSTTGELFF. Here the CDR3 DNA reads TGCAGTGCCCTACAGGGGTCTACCACCGGGGAGCTGTTTTTT.

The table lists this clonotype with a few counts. The CDR3 loop is CSAHPPGAKNIQYF. CDR3 in DNA: TGCAGTGCTCACCCACCAGGGGCCAAAAACATTCAGTACTTC. The chain combines TRBV20-1 with TRBJ2-4, with D maybe TRBD1 (5 bases). V was shortened by 5 bases and J by 1 base, with 12 bases between the two germline ends. In germline, CDR1 is DFQATT, CDR2 SNEGSKA (reference sequence). This CDR3 is built from 14 residues.

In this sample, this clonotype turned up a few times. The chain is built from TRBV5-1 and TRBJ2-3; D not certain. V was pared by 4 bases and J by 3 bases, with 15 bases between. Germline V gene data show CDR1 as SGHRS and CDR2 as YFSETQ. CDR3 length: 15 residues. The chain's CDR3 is CASSLRVRETDTQYF. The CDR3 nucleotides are TGCGCCAGCAGCCTTCGGGTCCGAGAAACAGATACGCAGTATTTT.

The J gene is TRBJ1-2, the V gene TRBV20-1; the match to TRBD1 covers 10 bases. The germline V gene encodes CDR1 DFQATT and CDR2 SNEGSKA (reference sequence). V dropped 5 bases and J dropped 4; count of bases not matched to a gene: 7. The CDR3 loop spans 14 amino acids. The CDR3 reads CSAAWDRGSYGYTF. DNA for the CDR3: TGCAGTGCTGCCTGGGACAGGGGAAGCTATGGCTACACCTTC.

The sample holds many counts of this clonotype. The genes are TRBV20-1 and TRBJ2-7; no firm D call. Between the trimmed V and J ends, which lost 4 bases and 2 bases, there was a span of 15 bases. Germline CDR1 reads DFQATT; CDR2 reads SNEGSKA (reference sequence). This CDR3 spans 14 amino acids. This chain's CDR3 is CSATLGSRTYEQYF. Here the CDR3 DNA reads TGCAGTGCTACACTGGGTTCGAGGACCTACGAGCAGTACTTC.

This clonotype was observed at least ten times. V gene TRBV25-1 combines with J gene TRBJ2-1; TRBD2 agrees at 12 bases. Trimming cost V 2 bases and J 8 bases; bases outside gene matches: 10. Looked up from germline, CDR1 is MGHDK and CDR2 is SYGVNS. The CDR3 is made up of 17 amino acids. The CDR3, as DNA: TGTGCCAGCAGTGAACGGACTAGCGGGACGCTTGGGGATGAGCAGTTCTTC. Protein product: CASSERTSGTLGDEQFF.

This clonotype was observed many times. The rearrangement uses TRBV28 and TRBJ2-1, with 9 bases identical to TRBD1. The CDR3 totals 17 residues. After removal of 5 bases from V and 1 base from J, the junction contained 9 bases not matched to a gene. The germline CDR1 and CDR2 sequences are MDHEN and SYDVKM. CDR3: CASSERYRGRSYNEQFF. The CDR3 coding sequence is TGTGCCAGCAGTGAGAGGTACAGGGGGCGTTCCTACAATGAGCAGTTCTTC.

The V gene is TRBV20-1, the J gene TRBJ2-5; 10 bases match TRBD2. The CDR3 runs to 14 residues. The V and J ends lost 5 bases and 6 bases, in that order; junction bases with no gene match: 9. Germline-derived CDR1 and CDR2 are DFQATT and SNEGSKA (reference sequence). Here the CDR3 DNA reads TGCAGTGCTTCAAGCGGGGGGGCCGGAAAGACCCAGTACTTC. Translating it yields CSASSGGAGKTQYF.

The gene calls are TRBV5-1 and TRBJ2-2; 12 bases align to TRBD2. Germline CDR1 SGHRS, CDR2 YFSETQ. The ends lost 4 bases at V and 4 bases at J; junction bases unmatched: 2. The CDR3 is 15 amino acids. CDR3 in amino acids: CASSRTSGVTGELFF. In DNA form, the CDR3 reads TGCGCCAGCAGCCGGACTAGCGGGGTCACCGGGGAGCTGTTTTTT.

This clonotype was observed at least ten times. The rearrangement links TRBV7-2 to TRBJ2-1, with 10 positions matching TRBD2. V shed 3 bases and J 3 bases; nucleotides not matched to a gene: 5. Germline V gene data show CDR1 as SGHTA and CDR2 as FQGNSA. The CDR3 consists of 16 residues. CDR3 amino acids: CASSLQRGGLYNEQFF. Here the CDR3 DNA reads TGTGCCAGCAGCTTGCAGCGGGGGGGCCTCTACAATGAGCAGTTCTTC.

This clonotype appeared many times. Here the CDR3 reads CAIREEGGGGNTF. The CDR3 DNA reads as TGTGCCATCAGGGAGGAGGGCGGCGGAGGAAACACCTTC. The V call is TRBV10-3, the J call TRBJ1-2; D is ambiguous. This CDR3 is 13 amino acids long. Per germline, CDR1 ENHRY and CDR2 SYGVKD. V gave up 6 bases and J gave up 12 bases, with 20 bases separating them.